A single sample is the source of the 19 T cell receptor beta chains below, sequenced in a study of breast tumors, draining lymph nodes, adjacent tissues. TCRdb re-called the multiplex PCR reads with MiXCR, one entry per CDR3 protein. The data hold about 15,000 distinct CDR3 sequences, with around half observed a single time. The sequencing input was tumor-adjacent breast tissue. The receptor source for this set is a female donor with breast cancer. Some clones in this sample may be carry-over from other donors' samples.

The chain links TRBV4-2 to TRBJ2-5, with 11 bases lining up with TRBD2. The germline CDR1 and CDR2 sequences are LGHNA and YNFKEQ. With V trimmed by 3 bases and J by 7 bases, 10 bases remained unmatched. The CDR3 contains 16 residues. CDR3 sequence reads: CASSQGTSGGSGTQYF. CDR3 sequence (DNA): TGTGCCAGCAGCCAGGGGACTAGCGGAGGGAGTGGGACCCAGTACTTC.

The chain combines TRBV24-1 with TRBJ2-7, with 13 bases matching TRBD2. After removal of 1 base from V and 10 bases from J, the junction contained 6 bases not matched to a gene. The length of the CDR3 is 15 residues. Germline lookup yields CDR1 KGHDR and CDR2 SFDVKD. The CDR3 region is CATSDFTSGREAQYF. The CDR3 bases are TGTGCCACCAGTGATTTTACTAGCGGGAGGGAAGCCCAGTACTTC.

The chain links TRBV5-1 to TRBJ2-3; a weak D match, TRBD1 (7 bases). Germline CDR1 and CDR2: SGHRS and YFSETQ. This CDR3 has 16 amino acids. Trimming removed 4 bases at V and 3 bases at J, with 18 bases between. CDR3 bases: TGCGCCAGCAGCGTGGAGGGCAGGGGGAGTACAGATACGCAGTATTTT. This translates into CASSVEGRGSTDTQYF.

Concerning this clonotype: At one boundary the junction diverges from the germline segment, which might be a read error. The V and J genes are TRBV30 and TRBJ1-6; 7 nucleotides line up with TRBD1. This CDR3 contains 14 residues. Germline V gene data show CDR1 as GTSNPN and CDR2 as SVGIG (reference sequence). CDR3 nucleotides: TGTGCCTGGAGTGCCGGACAGGATAATCCACCCCTCCGCTTT. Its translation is CAWSAGQDNPPLRF.

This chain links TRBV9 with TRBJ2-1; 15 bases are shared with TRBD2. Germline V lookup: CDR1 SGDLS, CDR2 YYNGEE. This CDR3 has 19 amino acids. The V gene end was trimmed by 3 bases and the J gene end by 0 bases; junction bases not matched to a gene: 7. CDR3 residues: CASSGGTSGRTNSYNEQFF. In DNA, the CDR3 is TGTGCCAGCAGCGGTGGGACTAGCGGGAGGACAAACTCCTACAATGAGCAGTTCTTC.

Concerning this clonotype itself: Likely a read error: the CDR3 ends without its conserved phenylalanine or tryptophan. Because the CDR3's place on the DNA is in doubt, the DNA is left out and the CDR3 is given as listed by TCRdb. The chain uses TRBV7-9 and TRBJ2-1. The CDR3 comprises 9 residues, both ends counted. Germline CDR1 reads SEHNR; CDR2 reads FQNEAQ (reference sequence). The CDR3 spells CASSLVSGQ.

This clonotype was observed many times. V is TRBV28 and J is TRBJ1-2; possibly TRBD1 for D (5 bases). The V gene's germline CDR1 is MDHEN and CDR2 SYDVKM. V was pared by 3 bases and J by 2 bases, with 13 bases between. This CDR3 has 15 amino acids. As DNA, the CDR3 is TGTGCCAGCAGTTTGAAAGCAGGGAAAAACTATGGCTACACCTTC. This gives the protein CASSLKAGKNYGYTF.

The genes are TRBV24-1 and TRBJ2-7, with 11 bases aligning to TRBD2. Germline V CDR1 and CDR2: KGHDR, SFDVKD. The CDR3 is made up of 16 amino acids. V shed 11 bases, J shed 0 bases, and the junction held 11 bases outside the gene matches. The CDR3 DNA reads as TGTGCCATCGCCCTTGGTAGCGGGAGGGTCTCCTACGAGCAGTACTTC. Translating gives CAIALGSGRVSYEQYF.

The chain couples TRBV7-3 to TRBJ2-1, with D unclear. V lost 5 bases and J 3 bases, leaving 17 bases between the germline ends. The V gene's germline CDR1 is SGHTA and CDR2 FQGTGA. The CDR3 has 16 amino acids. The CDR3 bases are TGTGCCAGCAGCCCGGCGCCCGGGCCAGTCTACAATGAGCAGTTCTTC. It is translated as CASSPAPGPVYNEQFF.

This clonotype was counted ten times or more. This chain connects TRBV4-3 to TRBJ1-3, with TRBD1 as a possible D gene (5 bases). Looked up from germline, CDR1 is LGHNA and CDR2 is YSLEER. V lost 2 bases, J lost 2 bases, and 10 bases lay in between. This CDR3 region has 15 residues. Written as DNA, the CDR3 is TGCGCCAGCAGCCAATATCAGGGTACTGGAAACACCATATATTTT. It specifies CASSQYQGTGNTIYF.

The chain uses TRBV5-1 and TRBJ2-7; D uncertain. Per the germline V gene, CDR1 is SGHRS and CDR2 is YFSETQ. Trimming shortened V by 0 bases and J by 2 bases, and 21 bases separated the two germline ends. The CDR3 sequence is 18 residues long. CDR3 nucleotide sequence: TGCGCCAGCAGCTTGGGCCCCTGGGCCCGCGACGCCCCCTACGAGCAGTACTTC. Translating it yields CASSLGPWARDAPYEQYF.

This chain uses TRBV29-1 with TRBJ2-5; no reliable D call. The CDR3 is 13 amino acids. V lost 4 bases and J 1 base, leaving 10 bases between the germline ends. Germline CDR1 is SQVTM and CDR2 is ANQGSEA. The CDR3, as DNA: TGCAGCGTTGTGGAAAACTTCCAAGAGACCCAGTACTTC. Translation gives CSVVENFQETQYF.

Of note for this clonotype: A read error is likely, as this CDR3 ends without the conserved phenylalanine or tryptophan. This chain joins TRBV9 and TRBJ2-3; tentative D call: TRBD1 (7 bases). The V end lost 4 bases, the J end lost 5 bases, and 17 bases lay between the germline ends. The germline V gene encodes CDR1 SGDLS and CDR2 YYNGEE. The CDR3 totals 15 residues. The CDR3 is CASSWGSGGRDTQYS. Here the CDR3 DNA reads TGTGCCAGCAGCTGGGGGTCAGGGGGGAGAGATACGCAGTATTCT.

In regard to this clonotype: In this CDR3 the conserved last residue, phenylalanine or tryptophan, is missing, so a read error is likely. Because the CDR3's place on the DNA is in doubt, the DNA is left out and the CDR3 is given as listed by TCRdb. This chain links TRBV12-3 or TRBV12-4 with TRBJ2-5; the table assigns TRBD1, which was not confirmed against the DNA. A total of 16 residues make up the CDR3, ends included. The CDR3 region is CASSETGTGQRETQCL.

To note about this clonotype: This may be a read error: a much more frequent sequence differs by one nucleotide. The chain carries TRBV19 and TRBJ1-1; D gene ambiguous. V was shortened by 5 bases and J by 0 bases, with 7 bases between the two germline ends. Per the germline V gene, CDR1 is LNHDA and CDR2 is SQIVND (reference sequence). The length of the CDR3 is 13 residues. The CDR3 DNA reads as TGTGCCAGTAGTCTAAGTCTGAACACTGAAGCTTTCTTT. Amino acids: CASSLSLNTEAFF.

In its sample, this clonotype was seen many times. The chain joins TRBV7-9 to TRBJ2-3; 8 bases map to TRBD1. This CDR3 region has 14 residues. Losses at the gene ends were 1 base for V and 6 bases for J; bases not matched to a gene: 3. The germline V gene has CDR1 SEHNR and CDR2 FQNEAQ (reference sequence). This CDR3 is CASSLGTGYDTQYF. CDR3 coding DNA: TGTGCCAGCAGCTTAGGGACAGGGTACGATACGCAGTATTTT.

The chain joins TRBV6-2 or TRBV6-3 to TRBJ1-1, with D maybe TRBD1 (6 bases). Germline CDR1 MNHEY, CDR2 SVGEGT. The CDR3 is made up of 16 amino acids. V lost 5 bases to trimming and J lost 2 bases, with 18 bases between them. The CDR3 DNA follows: TGTGCCAGCAGTAGGAGGGGAGGACAGAGAAACACTGAAGCTTTCTTT. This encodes CASSRRGGQRNTEAFF.

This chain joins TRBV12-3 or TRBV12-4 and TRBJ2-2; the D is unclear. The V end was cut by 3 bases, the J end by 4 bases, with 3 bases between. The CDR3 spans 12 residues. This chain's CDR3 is CASSFPTGELFF. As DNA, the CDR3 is TGTGCCAGCAGTTTCCCCACCGGGGAGCTGTTTTTT.

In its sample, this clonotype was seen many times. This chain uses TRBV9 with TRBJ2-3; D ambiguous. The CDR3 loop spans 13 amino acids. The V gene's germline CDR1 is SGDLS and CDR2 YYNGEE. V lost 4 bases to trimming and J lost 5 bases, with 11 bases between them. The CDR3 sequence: CASSYAPQDTQYF. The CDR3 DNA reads TGTGCCAGCAGCTATGCCCCTCAAGATACGCAGTATTTT.